This T cell receptor (beta chain) was found in a study of cytomegalovirus exposure and HLA in healthy donors. Overall study results and limits: Reported performance of the classifier showed diagnosis of cytomegalovirus status with high specificity and sensitivity. Altogether, about 160 TCR beta chains were recorded as cytomegalovirus-associated.

The CDR3 sequence is 13 residues long. The germline CDR1 and CDR2 sequences are MNHEY and SVGAGI. Trimming stripped 5 bases from V and 11 bases from J, with 19 bases between. Concerning this clone itself: Its antigen remains unidentified.

Only in-frame clones appear in the TCRdb table, and some are missing; sequencing was by immunoSEQ multiplex PCR. In the table there are over 250,000 clones, approximately 83% of which are singletons. Sample: PBMCs. The receptor was derived from a woman between 18 and 29 years old in good health and CMV-seronegative. The gene calls are TRBV6-5 and TRBJ2-7; D gene uncertain. For the CDR3, the DNA is TGTGCCAGCAGTCACCCCCACGGGTTCGACGAGTACTTC. It specifies CASSHPHGFDEYF.